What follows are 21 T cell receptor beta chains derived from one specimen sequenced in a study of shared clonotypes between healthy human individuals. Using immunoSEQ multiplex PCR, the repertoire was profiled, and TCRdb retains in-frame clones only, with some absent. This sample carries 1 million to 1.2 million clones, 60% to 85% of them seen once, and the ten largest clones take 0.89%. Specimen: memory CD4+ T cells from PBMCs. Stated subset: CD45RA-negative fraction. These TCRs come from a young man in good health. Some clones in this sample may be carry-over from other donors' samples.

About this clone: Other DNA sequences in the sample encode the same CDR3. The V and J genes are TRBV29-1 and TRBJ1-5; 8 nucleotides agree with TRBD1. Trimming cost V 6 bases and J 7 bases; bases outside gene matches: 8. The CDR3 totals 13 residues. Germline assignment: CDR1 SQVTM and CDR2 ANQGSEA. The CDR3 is CSVLGQGGQPQHF. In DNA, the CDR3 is TGCAGCGTCTTAGGACAGGGAGGCCAGCCCCAGCATTTT.

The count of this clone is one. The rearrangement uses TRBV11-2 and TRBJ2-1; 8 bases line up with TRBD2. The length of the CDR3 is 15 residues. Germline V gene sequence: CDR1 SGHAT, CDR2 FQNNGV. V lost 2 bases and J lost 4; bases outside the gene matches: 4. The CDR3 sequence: CASSLTAGDYNEQFF. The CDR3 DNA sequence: TGTGCCAGCAGCTTAACAGCGGGAGATTACAATGAGCAGTTCTTC.

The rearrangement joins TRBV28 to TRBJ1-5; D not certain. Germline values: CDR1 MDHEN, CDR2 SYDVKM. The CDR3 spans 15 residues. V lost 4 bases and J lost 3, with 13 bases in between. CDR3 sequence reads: CASSSPGEANQPQHF. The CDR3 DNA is TGTGCCAGCAGTTCCCCCGGCGAGGCCAATCAGCCCCAGCATTTT.

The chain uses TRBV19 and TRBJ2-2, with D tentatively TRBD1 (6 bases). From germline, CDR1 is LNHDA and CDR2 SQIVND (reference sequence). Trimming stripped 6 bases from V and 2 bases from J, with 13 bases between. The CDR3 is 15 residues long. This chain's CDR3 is CASSTDRVNTGELFF. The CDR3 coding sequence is TGTGCCAGTAGCACGGACAGAGTTAACACCGGGGAGCTGTTTTTT.

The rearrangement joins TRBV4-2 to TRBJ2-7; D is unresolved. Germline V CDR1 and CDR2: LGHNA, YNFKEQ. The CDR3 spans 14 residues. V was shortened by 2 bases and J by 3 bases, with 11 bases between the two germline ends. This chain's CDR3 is CASSQIFGSYEQYF. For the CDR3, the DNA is TGTGCCAGCAGCCAAATATTTGGCAGCTACGAGCAGTACTTC.

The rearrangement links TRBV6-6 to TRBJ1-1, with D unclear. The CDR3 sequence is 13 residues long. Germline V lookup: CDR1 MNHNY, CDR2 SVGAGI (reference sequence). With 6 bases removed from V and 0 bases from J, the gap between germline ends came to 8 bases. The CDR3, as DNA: TGTGCCAGCAGCTCATACATGAACACTGAAGCTTTCTTT. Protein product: CASSSYMNTEAFF.

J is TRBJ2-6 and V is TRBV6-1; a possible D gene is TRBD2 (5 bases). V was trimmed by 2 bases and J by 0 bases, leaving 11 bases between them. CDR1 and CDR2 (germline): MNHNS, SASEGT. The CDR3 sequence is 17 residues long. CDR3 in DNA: TGTGCCAGCAGTGAACCGAGGGCCCCCTCTGGGGCCAACGTCCTGACTTTC. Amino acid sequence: CASSEPRAPSGANVLTF.

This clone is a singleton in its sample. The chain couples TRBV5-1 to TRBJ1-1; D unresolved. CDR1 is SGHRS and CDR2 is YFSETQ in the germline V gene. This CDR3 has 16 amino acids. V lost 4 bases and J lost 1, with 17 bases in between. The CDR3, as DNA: TGCGCCAGCAGCCTAAAAGGGCCTACCGCGAACACTGAAGCTTTCTTT. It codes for CASSLKGPTANTEAFF.

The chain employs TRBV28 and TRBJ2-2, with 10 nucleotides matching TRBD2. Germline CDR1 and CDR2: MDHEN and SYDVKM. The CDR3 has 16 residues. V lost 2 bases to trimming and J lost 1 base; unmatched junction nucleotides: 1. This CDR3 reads CASSLRLAGNTGELFF. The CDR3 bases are TGTGCCAGCAGTTTACGACTAGCGGGGAACACCGGGGAGCTGTTTTTT.

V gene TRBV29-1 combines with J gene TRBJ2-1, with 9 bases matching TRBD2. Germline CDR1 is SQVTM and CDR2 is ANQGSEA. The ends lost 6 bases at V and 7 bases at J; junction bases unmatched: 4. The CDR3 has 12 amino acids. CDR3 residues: CSVGSGSNEQFF. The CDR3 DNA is TGCAGCGTGGGTAGCGGGAGTAATGAGCAGTTCTTC.

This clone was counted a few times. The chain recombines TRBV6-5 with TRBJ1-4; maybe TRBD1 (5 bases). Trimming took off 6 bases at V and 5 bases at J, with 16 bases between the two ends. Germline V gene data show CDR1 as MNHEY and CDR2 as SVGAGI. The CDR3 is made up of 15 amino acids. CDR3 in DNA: TGTGCCAGCAGACCGGGACGGATCGCCAATGAAAAACTGTTTTTT. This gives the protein CASRPGRIANEKLFF.

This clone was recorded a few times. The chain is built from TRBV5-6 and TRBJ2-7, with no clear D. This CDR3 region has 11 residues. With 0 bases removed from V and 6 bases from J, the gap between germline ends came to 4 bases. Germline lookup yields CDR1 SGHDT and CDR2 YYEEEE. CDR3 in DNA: TGTGCCAGCAGCTTGGGTCCCGAGCAGTACTTC. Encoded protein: CASSLGPEQYF.

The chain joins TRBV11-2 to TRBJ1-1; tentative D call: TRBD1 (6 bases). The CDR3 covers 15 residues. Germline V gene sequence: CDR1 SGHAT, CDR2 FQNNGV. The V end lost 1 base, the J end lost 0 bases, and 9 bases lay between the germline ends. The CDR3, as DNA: TGTGCCAGCAGCTTAGTCGGGGGCCTGAACACTGAAGCTTTCTTT. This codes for CASSLVGGLNTEAFF.

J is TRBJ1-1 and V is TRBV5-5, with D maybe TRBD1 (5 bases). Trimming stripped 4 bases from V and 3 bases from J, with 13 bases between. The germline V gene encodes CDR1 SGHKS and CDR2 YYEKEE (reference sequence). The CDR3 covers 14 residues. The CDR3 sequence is CASSVFSRDTEAFF. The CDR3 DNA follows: TGTGCCAGCAGCGTGTTCTCCAGGGACACTGAAGCTTTCTTT. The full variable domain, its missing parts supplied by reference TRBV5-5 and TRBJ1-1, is DAGVTQSPTHLIKTRGQQVTLRCSPISGHKSVSWYQQVLGQGPQFIFQYYEKEERGRGNFPDRFSARQFPNYSSELNVNALLLGDSALYLCASSVFSRDTEAFFGQGTRLTVV.

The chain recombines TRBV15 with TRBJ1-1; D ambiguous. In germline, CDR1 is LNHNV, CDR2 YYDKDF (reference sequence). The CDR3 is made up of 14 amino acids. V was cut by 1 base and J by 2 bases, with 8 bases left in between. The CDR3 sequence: CATSRVQVNTEAFF. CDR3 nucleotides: TGTGCCACCAGCAGAGTTCAGGTAAACACTGAAGCTTTCTTT. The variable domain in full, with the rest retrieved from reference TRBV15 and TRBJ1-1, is DAMVIQNPRYQVTQFGKPVTLSCSQTLNHNVMYWYQQKSSQAPKLLFHYYDKDFNNEADTPDNFQSRRPNTSFCFLDIRSPGLGDTAMYLCATSRVQVNTEAFFGQGTRLTVV.

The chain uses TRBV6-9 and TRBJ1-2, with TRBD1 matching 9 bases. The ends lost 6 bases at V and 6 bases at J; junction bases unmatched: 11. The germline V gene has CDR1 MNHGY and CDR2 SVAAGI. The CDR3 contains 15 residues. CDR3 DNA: TGTGCCAGCAGACCTAACAGGGGGCGAAGCGATGGCTACACCTTC. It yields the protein CASRPNRGRSDGYTF.

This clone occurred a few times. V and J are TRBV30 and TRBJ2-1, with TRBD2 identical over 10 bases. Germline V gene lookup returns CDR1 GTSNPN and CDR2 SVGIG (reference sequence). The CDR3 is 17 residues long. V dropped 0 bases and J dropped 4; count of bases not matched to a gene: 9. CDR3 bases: TGTGCCTGGAGTGTACTCGGGACTAGCGCCACATACAATGAGCAGTTCTTC. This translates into CAWSVLGTSATYNEQFF.

The CDR3 loop is CASSQPTLAGEDTQYF. In DNA, the CDR3 is TGTGCCAGCAGCCAACCTACCTTAGCGGGAGAAGATACGCAGTATTTT. This chain connects TRBV5-4 to TRBJ2-3, with 9 bases aligning to TRBD2. Germline CDR1 SGHNT, CDR2 YYREEE (reference sequence). V gave up 4 bases and J gave up 5 bases; unmatched junction bases: 11. The CDR3 has 16 amino acids.

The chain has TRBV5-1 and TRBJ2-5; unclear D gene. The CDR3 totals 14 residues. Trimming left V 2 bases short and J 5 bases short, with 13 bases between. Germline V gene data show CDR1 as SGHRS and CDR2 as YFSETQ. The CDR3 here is CASSLTVRKETQYF. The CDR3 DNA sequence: TGCGCCAGCAGCTTAACAGTCCGGAAGGAGACCCAGTACTTC. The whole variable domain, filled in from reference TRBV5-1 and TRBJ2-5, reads KAGVTQTPRYLIKTRGQQVTLSCSPISGHRSVSWYQQTPGQGLQFLFEYFSETQRNKGNFPGRFSGRQFSNSRSEMNVSTLELGDSALYLCASSLTVRKETQYFGPGTRLLVL.

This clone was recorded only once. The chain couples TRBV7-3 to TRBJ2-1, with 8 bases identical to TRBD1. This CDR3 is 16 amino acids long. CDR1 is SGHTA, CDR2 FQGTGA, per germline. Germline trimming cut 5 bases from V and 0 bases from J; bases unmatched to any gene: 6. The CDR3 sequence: CASSARQGSSYNEQFF. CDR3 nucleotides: TGTGCCAGCAGCGCCCGACAGGGGAGCTCCTACAATGAGCAGTTCTTC.

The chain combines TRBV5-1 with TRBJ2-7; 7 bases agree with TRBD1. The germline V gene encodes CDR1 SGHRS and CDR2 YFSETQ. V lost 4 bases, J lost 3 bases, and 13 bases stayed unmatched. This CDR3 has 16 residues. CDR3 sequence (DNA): TGCGCCAGCAGCCAGAAGGGGGCGCCTCCCATCTACGAGCAGTACTTC. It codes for CASSQKGAPPIYEQYF.